This TCR beta chain was sequenced for a study of T-cell reconstitution after alpha-beta-depleted transplantation in children. Whole-study findings and limits: Surviving thymic progenitors and recipient T cells were the source of high TCRbeta diversity at day 60 in some patients. It was newly produced T cells that mostly accounted for T-cell counts and diversity one year after transplant. It was reported that alpha-beta T cells came from several hundred expanded graft clones (about two months after transplant).

The CDR3 is 15 residues long. Trimming cost V 1 base and J 3 bases, with 10 bases left between them. The germline V gene has CDR1 SGHTA and CDR2 FQGNSA. TCRbeta library preparation incorporated unique molecular identifiers. TCRdb fed the PCR reads into MiXCR, producing one record per CDR3 protein. The profile shows around 960,000 distinct CDR3 sequences, roughly 31% of them singletons. Notes on this clonotype: Its antigen is not known.

The origin of this receptor is a boy in the first two years of life who had a stem cell transplant for SCID, so the T cells may come from the graft donor. This chain links TRBV7-2 with TRBJ2-1; D gene unclear. The sample was PBMCs, mostly from graft donor cells, taken 360 days after TCRalphabeta/CD19-depleted stem cell transplant. The CDR3 spells CASSLGKVGYNEQFF. The CDR3, as DNA: TGTGCCAGCAGCTTAGGGAAAGTGGGCTACAATGAGCAGTTCTTC.